This is a list of T cell receptor beta chains from one sample in a study of beta chain features in type 1 diabetes. Produced via immunoSEQ multiplex PCR; TCRdb's table is partial and in-frame only. The data show some 150,000 clones, around a tenth seen once. The sample comprised central memory CD4+ T cells from blood. All receptors derive from a man between 18 and 29 years old in good health. Each CDR3 is given with its conserved first and last residue. D genes are given only for firm matches. Some rows mark clone size as missing; the rest say once, few, many or name a class of expanded clone.

j_gene: TRBJ2-7
len: 15
abundance: -
v_gene: TRBV28
d_gene: TRBD2
CDR3nt: TGTGCCAGCAGTGTCGTTAAAGCGGGGGGTTACGAGCAGTACTTC
CDR3aa: CASSVVKAGGYEQYF

j_gene: TRBJ1-2
len: 14
abundance: few
v_gene: TRBV5-6
d_gene: TRBD1
CDR3nt: TGTGCCAGCAGCTGGGACAGGGGGCAGGAGGGCTACACCTTC
CDR3aa: CASSWDRGQEGYTF

j_gene: TRBJ2-1
len: 19
abundance: few
v_gene: TRBV11-2
d_gene: TRBD2
CDR3nt: TGTGCCAGCAGCGGCGGACTAGCGGGGGGGCCTCTCTCCTACAATGAGCAGTTCTTC
CDR3aa: CASSGGLAGGPLSYNEQFF

j_gene: TRBJ2-3
len: 16
abundance: -
v_gene: TRBV18
d_gene: TRBD2
CDR3nt: TGTGCCAGCTCACCACTAGCGGGGGGGCCGACAGATACGCAGTATTTT
CDR3aa: CASSPLAGGPTDTQYF

j_gene: TRBJ2-1
len: 12
abundance: -
v_gene: TRBV5-1
d_gene: -
CDR3nt: TGCGCCAGCAGCCACATCGACAATGAGCAGTTCTTC
CDR3aa: CASSHIDNEQFF

j_gene: TRBJ1-5
len: 14
abundance: many
v_gene: TRBV30
d_gene: -
CDR3nt: TGTGCCTGGGCGGATGACCAGGGGACTCAGCCCCAGCATTTT
CDR3aa: CAWADDQGTQPQHF

j_gene: TRBJ2-5
len: 13
abundance: -
v_gene: TRBV7-2
d_gene: -
CDR3nt: TGTGCCAGCAGCTGGACAAATCAAGAGACCCAGTACTTC
CDR3aa: CASSWTNQETQYF

j_gene: TRBJ2-3
len: 17
abundance: few
v_gene: TRBV5-1
d_gene: TRBD2
CDR3nt: TGCGCCAGCAGCTTTGGGACTAGAGGCATTAGCACAGATACGCAGTATTTT
CDR3aa: CASSFGTRGISTDTQYF

j_gene: TRBJ2-7
len: 16
abundance: few
v_gene: TRBV5-1
d_gene: TRBD1
CDR3nt: TGCGCCAGCAGCCTTACCGGACAGGGAAGCTCCTACGAGCAGTACTTC
CDR3aa: CASSLTGQGSSYEQYF

j_gene: TRBJ2-7
len: 16
abundance: few
v_gene: TRBV4-1
d_gene: TRBD1
CDR3nt: TGCGCCAGCAGCCAGGTTCCGGACAGGGGGGCCCACGAGCAGTACTTC
CDR3aa: CASSQVPDRGAHEQYF

j_gene: TRBJ2-4
len: 12
abundance: few
v_gene: TRBV2
d_gene: TRBD2
CDR3nt: TGTGCCAGTGCGACTAGCGGGGACATTCAGTACTTC
CDR3aa: CASATSGDIQYF

j_gene: TRBJ2-5
len: 16
abundance: -
v_gene: TRBV7-2
d_gene: TRBD2
CDR3nt: TGTGCCAGCAGCTCAGGGACTAGCGGGGGGCAAGAGACCCAGTACTTC
CDR3aa: CASSSGTSGGQETQYF

j_gene: TRBJ2-5
len: 14
abundance: -
v_gene: TRBV28
d_gene: TRBD2
CDR3nt: TGTGCCAGCAGTTCCCGGGGGGGGCTGGAGACCCAGTACTTC
CDR3aa: CASSSRGGLETQYF

j_gene: TRBJ2-2
len: 14
abundance: few
v_gene: TRBV2
d_gene: -
CDR3nt: TGTGCCAGCAGTGACTATTCGAGGACCGGGGAGCTGTTTTTT
CDR3aa: CASSDYSRTGELFF

j_gene: TRBJ2-5
len: 14
abundance: -
v_gene: TRBV5-1
d_gene: -
CDR3nt: TGCGCCAGCAGCGTGGGACTGCTCCAAGAGACCCAGTACTTC
CDR3aa: CASSVGLLQETQYF

j_gene: TRBJ2-3
len: 15
abundance: few
v_gene: TRBV5-1
d_gene: TRBD2
CDR3nt: TGCGCCAGCAGCTTAGCGGGGGGGCCAGGAGATACGCAGTATTTT
CDR3aa: CASSLAGGPGDTQYF

j_gene: TRBJ2-5
len: 14
abundance: -
v_gene: TRBV27
d_gene: -
CDR3nt: TGTGCCAGCAGTCGAGGCACCGGCTTGACGACCCAGTACTTC
CDR3aa: CASSRGTGLTTQYF

j_gene: TRBJ2-7
len: 14
abundance: -
v_gene: TRBV6-5
d_gene: TRBD1
CDR3nt: TGTGCCAGCAGTCGGGGACAGGGGGCTTACGAGCAGTACTTC
CDR3aa: CASSRGQGAYEQYF

j_gene: TRBJ1-4
len: 16
abundance: few
v_gene: TRBV7-9
d_gene: TRBD1
CDR3nt: TGTGCCAGCAGCCCCGGGACAGGGGCAACTAATGAAAAACTGTTTTTT
CDR3aa: CASSPGTGATNEKLFF

j_gene: TRBJ2-7
len: 13
abundance: few
v_gene: TRBV2
d_gene: -
CDR3nt: TGTGCCAGCATCCAGGGTCGGGTAAACGAGCAGTACTTC
CDR3aa: CASIQGRVNEQYF

j_gene: TRBJ1-3
len: 17
abundance: -
v_gene: TRBV5-1
d_gene: TRBD1
CDR3nt: TGCGCCAGCAGCCCCGGGACAGGGTCGGGGTCTGGAAACACCATATATTTT
CDR3aa: CASSPGTGSGSGNTIYF

j_gene: TRBJ2-5
len: 12
abundance: few
v_gene: TRBV7-2
d_gene: -
CDR3nt: TGTGCCAGCAGCCCCTACCAAGAGACCCAGTACTTC
CDR3aa: CASSPYQETQYF

j_gene: TRBJ2-7
len: 14
abundance: -
v_gene: TRBV4-1
d_gene: TRBD2
CDR3nt: TGCGCCAGCAGCCGCGGACTAGAGAAGTACGAGCAGTACTTC
CDR3aa: CASSRGLEKYEQYF

j_gene: TRBJ1-4
len: 15
abundance: -
v_gene: TRBV7-6
d_gene: -
CDR3nt: TGTGCCAGCAGCCCCCGGGGCAGGGGTAATGAAAAACTGTTTTTT
CDR3aa: CASSPRGRGNEKLFF

j_gene: TRBJ2-3
len: 14
abundance: -
v_gene: TRBV7-2
d_gene: TRBD2
CDR3nt: TGTGCCAGCAGCTTTAGCGGGCTCACAGATACGCAGTATTTT
CDR3aa: CASSFSGLTDTQYF

j_gene: TRBJ1-2
len: 16
abundance: -
v_gene: TRBV5-5
d_gene: TRBD1
CDR3nt: TGTGCCAGCAGCTTACCCGACAGGGGCTATAACTATGGCTACACCTTC
CDR3aa: CASSLPDRGYNYGYTF

j_gene: TRBJ1-2
len: 21
abundance: few
v_gene: TRBV29-1
d_gene: TRBD1
CDR3nt: TGCAGCGTGTTGAAGTTGGACAGCACCAGAACAGGGGGCGCCCCCAACTATGGCTACACCTTC
CDR3aa: CSVLKLDSTRTGGAPNYGYTF

j_gene: TRBJ1-2
len: 14
abundance: -
v_gene: TRBV11-2
d_gene: -
CDR3nt: TGTGCCAGCAGCCCCCAGCGGGGAATCTATGGCTACACCTTC
CDR3aa: CASSPQRGIYGYTF

j_gene: TRBJ2-7
len: 11
abundance: -
v_gene: TRBV28
d_gene: -
CDR3nt: TGTGCCAGCAGTTTAGGAGGCGAGCAGTACTTC
CDR3aa: CASSLGGEQYF

j_gene: TRBJ1-5
len: 13
abundance: few
v_gene: TRBV4-3
d_gene: -
CDR3nt: TGCGCCAGCAGCCAAGACCTCTATCAGCCCCAGCATTTT
CDR3aa: CASSQDLYQPQHF

j_gene: TRBJ2-1
len: 12
abundance: many
v_gene: TRBV19
d_gene: -
CDR3nt: TGTGCCAGTAGAGAGGGCTACAATGAGCAGTTCTTC
CDR3aa: CASREGYNEQFF

j_gene: TRBJ2-1
len: 14
abundance: -
v_gene: TRBV25-1
d_gene: -
CDR3nt: TGTGCCAGCACGAGGGAGAAGGGTTACAATGAGCAGTTCTTC
CDR3aa: CASTREKGYNEQFF

j_gene: TRBJ1-1
len: 14
abundance: few
v_gene: TRBV6-5
d_gene: -
CDR3nt: TGTGCCAGCAGGGTCCAGGGTAGTCACACTGAAGCTTTCTTT
CDR3aa: CASRVQGSHTEAFF

j_gene: TRBJ2-5
len: 12
abundance: -
v_gene: TRBV2
d_gene: -
CDR3nt: TGTGCCAGCAATGGACAGCAAGAGACCCAGTACTTC
CDR3aa: CASNGQQETQYF

j_gene: TRBJ2-1
len: 16
abundance: -
v_gene: TRBV7-2
d_gene: TRBD1
CDR3nt: TGTGCCAGCAGCTTAGCCCCGGGACAGGTCTACAATGAGCAGTTCTTC
CDR3aa: CASSLAPGQVYNEQFF

j_gene: TRBJ1-2
len: 13
abundance: -
v_gene: TRBV19
d_gene: TRBD1
CDR3nt: TGTGCCAGTAGTACTCCGGGACAGTCTGTCTACACCTTC
CDR3aa: CASSTPGQSVYTF

j_gene: TRBJ1-6
len: 15
abundance: few
v_gene: TRBV6-5
d_gene: TRBD1
CDR3nt: TGTGCCAGCAGATCCTCGGGACAGTCGACGACACCCCTCCACTTT
CDR3aa: CASRSSGQSTTPLHF

j_gene: TRBJ2-2
len: 16
abundance: many
v_gene: TRBV5-1
d_gene: -
CDR3nt: TGCGCCAGCAGCCCTAGGGACATACGGAACACCGGGGAGCTGTTTTTT
CDR3aa: CASSPRDIRNTGELFF